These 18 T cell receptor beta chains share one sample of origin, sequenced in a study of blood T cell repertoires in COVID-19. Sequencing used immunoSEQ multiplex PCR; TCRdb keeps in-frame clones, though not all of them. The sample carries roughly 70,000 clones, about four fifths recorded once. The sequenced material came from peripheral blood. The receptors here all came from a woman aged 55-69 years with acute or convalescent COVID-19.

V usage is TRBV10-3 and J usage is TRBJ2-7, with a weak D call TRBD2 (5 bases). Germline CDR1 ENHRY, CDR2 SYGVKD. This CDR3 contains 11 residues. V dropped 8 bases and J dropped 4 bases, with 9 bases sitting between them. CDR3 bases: TGTGCCATCGAGGCGGGTTACGAGCAGTACTTC. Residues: CAIEAGYEQYF.

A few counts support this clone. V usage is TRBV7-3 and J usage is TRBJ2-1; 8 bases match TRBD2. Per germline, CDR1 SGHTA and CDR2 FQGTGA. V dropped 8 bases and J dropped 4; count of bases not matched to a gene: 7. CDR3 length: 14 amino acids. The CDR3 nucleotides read TGTGCCAGCGGGATCGGGGGGGTTTACAATGAGCAGTTCTTC. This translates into CASGIGGVYNEQFF.

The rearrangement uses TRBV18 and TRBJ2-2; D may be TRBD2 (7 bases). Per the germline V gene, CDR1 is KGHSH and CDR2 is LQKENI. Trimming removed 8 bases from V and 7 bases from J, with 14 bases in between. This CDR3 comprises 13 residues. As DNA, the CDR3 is TGTGCCAGCGCCGGGGGGCCCAACGGGGAGCTGTTTTTT. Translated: CASAGGPNGELFF.

CDR3 residues: CASRPSGTDTQYF. The CDR3 DNA reads TGTGCCAGCAGGCCGAGCGGCACAGATACGCAGTATTTT. The chain employs TRBV27 and TRBJ2-3; D not resolved. This CDR3 is 13 amino acids long. V lost 6 bases, J lost 1 base, and 8 bases lay in between. Looked up from germline, CDR1 is MNHEY and CDR2 is SMNVEV (reference sequence).

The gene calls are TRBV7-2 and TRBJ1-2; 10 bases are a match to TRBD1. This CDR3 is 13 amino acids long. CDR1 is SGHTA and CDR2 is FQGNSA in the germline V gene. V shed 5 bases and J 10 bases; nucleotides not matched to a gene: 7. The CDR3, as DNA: TGTGCCAGCAGCATCCGGGACAGGGGCTTCTACACCTTC. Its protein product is CASSIRDRGFYTF.

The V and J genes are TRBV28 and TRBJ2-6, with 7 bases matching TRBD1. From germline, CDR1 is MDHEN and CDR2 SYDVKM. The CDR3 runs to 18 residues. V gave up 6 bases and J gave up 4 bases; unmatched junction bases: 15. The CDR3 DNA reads TGTGCCAGCAGCCGCCCGGGGACAGCACCCACCGGGGCCAACGTCCTGACTTTC. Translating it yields CASSRPGTAPTGANVLTF.

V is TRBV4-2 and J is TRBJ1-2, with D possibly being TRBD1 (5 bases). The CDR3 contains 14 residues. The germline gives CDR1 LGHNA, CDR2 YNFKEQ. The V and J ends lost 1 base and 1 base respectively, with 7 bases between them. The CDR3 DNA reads TGTGCCAGCAGCCAAGGACAGATTAACTATGGCTACACCTTC. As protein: CASSQGQINYGYTF.

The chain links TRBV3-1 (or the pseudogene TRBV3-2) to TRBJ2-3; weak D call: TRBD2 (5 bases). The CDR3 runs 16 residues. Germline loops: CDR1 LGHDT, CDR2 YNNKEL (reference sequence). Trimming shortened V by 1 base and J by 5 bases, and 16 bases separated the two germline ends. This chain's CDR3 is CASSQGIRPAGDTQYF. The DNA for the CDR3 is TGTGCCAGCAGCCAAGGAATCAGGCCTGCGGGAGATACGCAGTATTTT.

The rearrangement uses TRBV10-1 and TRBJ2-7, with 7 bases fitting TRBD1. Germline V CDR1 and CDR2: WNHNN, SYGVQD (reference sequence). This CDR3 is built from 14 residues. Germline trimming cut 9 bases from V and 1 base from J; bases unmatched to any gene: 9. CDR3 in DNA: TGCGCCAGGTCTCGACAGGGTTGGTCCTACGAGCAGTACTTC. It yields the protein CARSRQGWSYEQYF.

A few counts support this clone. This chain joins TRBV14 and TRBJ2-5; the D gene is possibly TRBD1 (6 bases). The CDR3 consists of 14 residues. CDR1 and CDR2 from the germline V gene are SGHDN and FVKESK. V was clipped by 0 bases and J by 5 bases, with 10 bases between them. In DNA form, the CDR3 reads TGTGCCAGCAGCCAAGAATTTCAGGGGGAGACCCAGTACTTC. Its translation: CASSQEFQGETQYF.

The CDR3 spells CASSLVTGNTGELFF. CDR3 bases: TGTGCCAGCAGCTTAGTGACAGGGAACACCGGGGAGCTGTTTTTT. The rearrangement uses TRBV7-2 and TRBJ2-2, with D perhaps TRBD1 (6 bases). The CDR3 has 15 amino acids. Trimming stripped 1 base from V and 1 base from J, with 7 bases between. The germline V gene has CDR1 SGHTA and CDR2 FQGNSA. Full variable domain (remainder filled in from reference TRBV7-2 and TRBJ2-2): GAGVSQSPSNKVTEKGKDVELRCDPISGHTALYWYRQSLGQGLEFLIYFQGNSAPDKSGLPSDRFSAERTGGSVSTLTIQRTQQEDSAVYLCASSLVTGNTGELFFGEGSRLTVL.

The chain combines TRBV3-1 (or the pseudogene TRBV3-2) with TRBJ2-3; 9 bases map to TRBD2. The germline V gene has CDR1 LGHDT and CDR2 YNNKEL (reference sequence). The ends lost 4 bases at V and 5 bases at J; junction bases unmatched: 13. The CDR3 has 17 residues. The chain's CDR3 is CASSPHGGGGAIDTQYF. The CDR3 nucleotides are TGTGCCAGCAGCCCCCATGGTGGCGGGGGGGCTATAGATACGCAGTATTTT.

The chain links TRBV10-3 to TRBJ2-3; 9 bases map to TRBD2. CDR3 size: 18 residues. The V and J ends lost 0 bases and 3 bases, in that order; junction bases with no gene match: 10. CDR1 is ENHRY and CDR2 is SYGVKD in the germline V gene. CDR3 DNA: TGTGCCATCAGTGAGTCGACTCGCAGCGGGGGGCGAACAGATACGCAGTATTTT. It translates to CAISESTRSGGRTDTQYF.

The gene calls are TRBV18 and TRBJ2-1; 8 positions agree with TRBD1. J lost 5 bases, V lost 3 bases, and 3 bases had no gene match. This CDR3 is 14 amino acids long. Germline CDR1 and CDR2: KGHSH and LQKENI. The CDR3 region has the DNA TGTGCCAGCTCACCGACAGGGGCAGACAATGAGCAGTTCTTC. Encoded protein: CASSPTGADNEQFF.

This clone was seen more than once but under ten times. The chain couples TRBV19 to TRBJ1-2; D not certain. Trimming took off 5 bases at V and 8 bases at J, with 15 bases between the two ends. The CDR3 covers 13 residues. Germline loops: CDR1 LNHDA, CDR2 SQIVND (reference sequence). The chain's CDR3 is CASSDPTGCGYTF. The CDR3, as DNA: TGTGCCAGTAGTGATCCCACGGGTTGCGGCTACACCTTC.

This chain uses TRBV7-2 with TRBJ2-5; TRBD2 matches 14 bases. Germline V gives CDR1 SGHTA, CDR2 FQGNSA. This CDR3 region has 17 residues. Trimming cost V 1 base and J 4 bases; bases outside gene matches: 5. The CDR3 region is CASSLEGTSGGGETQYF. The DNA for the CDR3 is TGTGCCAGCAGCTTAGAGGGGACTAGCGGGGGTGGAGAGACCCAGTACTTC. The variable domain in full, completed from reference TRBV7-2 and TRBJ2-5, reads GAGVSQSPSNKVTEKGKDVELRCDPISGHTALYWYRQSLGQGLEFLIYFQGNSAPDKSGLPSDRFSAERTGGSVSTLTIQRTQQEDSAVYLCASSLEGTSGGGETQYFGPGTRLLVL.

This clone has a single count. The CDR3 reads CASSLAASNSYEQYF. CDR3 bases: TGTGCCAGCAGCTTAGCGGCCAGTAACTCCTACGAGCAGTACTTC. The chain combines TRBV7-9 with TRBJ2-7; D not certain. The V and J ends lost 0 bases and 0 bases respectively, with 9 bases between them. The CDR3 totals 15 residues. In germline, CDR1 is SEHNR, CDR2 FQNEAQ (reference sequence). The variable domain in full, completed from reference TRBV7-9 and TRBJ2-7, reads DTGVSQNPRHKITKRGQNVTFRCDPISEHNRLYWYRQTLGQGPEFLTYFQNEAQLEKSRLLSDRFSAERPKGSFSTLEIQRTEQGDSAMYLCASSLAASNSYEQYFGPGTRLTVT.

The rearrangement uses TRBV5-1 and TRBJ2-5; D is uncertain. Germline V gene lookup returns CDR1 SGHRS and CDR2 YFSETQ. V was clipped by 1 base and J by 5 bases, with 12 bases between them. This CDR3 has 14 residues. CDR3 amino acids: CASSLFREAETQYF. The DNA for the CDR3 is TGCGCCAGCAGCTTGTTTCGCGAGGCTGAGACCCAGTACTTC.